A selection of T cell receptor beta chains follows, all from one sample in a study of beta chain features in type 1 diabetes. Libraries were prepared by immunoSEQ multiplex PCR; TCRdb keeps only in-frame clonotypes and omits some of them. The table includes 35,000 to 45,000 clones, 65% to 80% detected once. The sample was Tregs from blood. These TCRs come from a man in his thirties or forties with type 1 diabetes. Some clones in this sample may be carry-over from other donors' samples. Both conserved end residues are part of each CDR3. Rows may omit the clone size; those that give it use once, few, many or a size class.

V | size | CDR3
TRBV5-1 | . | CASSLSGVETQYF
TRBV19 | . | CASSGDRGLLNTEAFF
TRBV11-1 | few | CASSSQGRYNEQFF
TRBV28 | . | CAGQGAEGYTF
TRBV5-1 | few | CASSLVLTGKVTF
TRBV9 | few | CASSAGTSLTDTQYF
TRBV7-8 | . | CASSPLGAGGYPSSTDTQYF
TRBV6-1 | once | CASSAGGGPDTQYF
TRBV9 | . | CASSVLGLAGGPAGELFF
TRBV6-5 | . | CASRQGDSYEQYF
TRBV27 | . | CASSLRFSYEQYF
TRBV28 | . | CASGGPGTGTPGELFF
TRBV5-1 | . | CASSLVSGVYEQYF
TRBV18 | . | CASSPVGAGYEQYF
TRBV18 | few | CASSPRTSGVSDTQYF
TRBV2 | few | CASGWDRGREAFF
TRBV7-8 | . | CASSFRSFMRSTDTQYF
TRBV7-2 | few | CASSRWVPGTRLSEQFF
TRBV27 | . | CATGAGGPRAQYF
TRBV7-3 | . | CASSFSQGDGAFF
TRBV10-3 | . | CAISDRFQETQYF
TRBV7-3 | medium-sized | CASSLNVDYEQYF
TRBV6-5 | few | CASSPGTSGGNEQFF
TRBV7-8 | . | CASSLQAGPWYGYTF
TRBV7-2 | . | CASSFGSGANVLTF
TRBV7-9 | . | CASSMTGTYEQYF
TRBV21-1 | . | CASSKDDSPREVPYEQYF
TRBV2 | . | CASRPLAPNEQFF
TRBV5-1 | . | CASSLGQGKGNTIYF
TRBV7-2 | . | CASSLSNWGYEQYF
TRBV5-1 | . | CASSFTGLNYGYTF
TRBV7-2 | . | CASSLEIYSYNEQFF
TRBV21-1 | . | CASSKGEGLSSGNTIYF
TRBV10-3 | . | CAISAGQASSGNTIYF
TRBV11-2 | . | CASSRTREQYF
TRBV5-1 | . | CASSWTGGGSQETQYF
TRBV9 | . | CASSVGGAGGTQYF
TRBV19 | few | CASKHRGNYEQYF
TRBV15 | once | CATSRDGAVQGEQFF
TRBV7-3 | . | CASSSLVSGPQFF
TRBV30 | . | CAWSVPGTRNEKLFF